This TCR beta chain stems from a study of blood T cell repertoires in COVID-19 (dated by TCRdb to about 2020). Concerning the study at large: The collaborator samples originated in the United States, Italy and Spain and spanned the acute and convalescent phases of COVID-19. The prospective study material was composed of cDNA or gDNA derived from T cells, B-cell-depleted T cells, or PBMCs. The dataset comprised deeply sampled blood TCRbeta repertoires from subjects exposed to, actively infected with, or recovered from COVID-19. A freely available public database, intended as a resource for researchers studying the immune response to SARS-CoV-2, is where the repertoires were released. The samples were drawn from the first 160 participants of the ongoing ImmuneRACE study and from about 1,200 subjects provided by 6 global collaborators. Sample metadata almost always included a de-identified subject ID, COVID-19 status, age in years and sex. Where available, HLA class I and class II types were taken from metadata supplied by the sample provider and were not determined by assay-based typing. The investigation overall reported the following: The amount of clinical and demographic metadata varied by source and participant and was provided uncurated.

On this clone itself: It has no known antigen specificity. Per-base quality was not reported, and no clone a single base away is much larger than it.

The immunoSEQ Assay, a bias-controlled multiplex PCR, was used to amplify TCRbeta CDR3 regions from genomic DNA. As for how the authors treated the data: Nucleated cell counts per sample were estimated from amplification of reference gene primers within the assay. Sequence reads were collapsed and filtered to measure the absolute abundance of every unique TCRbeta CDR3 rearrangement. For each sample, productive Simpson clonality was calculated by taking the square root of Simpson's diversity index across productive rearrangements. TCRdb provides this immuneACCESS table in a form limited to in-frame rearrangements. Some clones are lacking; in checked studies, under half of them reflect an unresolved V gene, and why the rest are absent is not known. V and J calls and clone size come straight from that table; D and trimming were deduced from the DNA. This sample gives around 310,000 clones in total; roughly 90% of them show up just once. Together, the top ten hold 8% to 10% of the sample.

Reading the germline V gene gives CDR1 SGHRS and CDR2 YFSETQ. V ends up 4 bases short and J 2 bases short, with an unmatched junction base count of 7. The CDR3 sequence holds 16 residues, the cysteine and phenylalanine included. The DNA shown is the 48-base CDR3, in frame from base 1. Participants in the prospective study were enrolled through a virtual design, were aged about 18 to 90 years, and lived in roughly 24 United States geographic areas. To assign participants to cohorts, the prospective study relied on clinical history that participants themselves reported in a screening survey and a study questionnaire. Recovered participants in ImmuneRACE Cohort 3 were defined as having two consecutive negative NP/OP PCR tests, clearance from a healthcare professional, or resolution of symptoms. Mobile phlebotomists in the prospective study collected whole blood, serum and a nasopharyngeal or oropharyngeal swab from every participant. Prospective study participants could optionally give additional blood draws and questionnaires over an approximately two-month period. Prospective study blood samples were shipped either frozen or at room temperature before DNA extraction.

This TCR was sampled from a woman aged 40 to 50 who had recovered from COVID-19. Rearrangement joined TRBV5-1 to TRBJ2-3, with 10 middle bases fitting TRBD2. Specimen: PBMCs or T cells enriched from blood (not recorded which). The CDR3 protein: CASSAEGTSVTDTQYF. The nucleotides read TGCGCCAGCAGCGCCGAAGGGACTAGCGTCACAGATACGCAGTATTTT. Reference TRBV5-1 and TRBJ2-3 genes cover what lies past the CDR3, so the full variable domain is KAGVTQTPRYLIKTRGQQVTLSCSPISGHRSVSWYQQTPGQGLQFLFEYFSETQRNKGNFPGRFSGRQFSNSRSEMNVSTLELGDSALYLCASSAEGTSVTDTQYFGPGTRLTVL.